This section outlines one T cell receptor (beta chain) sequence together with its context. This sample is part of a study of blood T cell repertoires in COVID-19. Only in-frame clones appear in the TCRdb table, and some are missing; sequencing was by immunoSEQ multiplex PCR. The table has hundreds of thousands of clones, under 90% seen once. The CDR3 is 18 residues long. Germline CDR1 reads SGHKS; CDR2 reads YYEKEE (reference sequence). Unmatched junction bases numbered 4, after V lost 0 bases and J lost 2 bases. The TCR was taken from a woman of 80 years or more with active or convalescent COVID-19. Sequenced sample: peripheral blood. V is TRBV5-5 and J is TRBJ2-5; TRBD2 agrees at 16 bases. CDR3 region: CASSLGGLAGGQQETQYF. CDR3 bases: TGTGCCAGCAGCTTGGGGGGACTAGCGGGAGGGCAACAAGAGACCCAGTACTTC. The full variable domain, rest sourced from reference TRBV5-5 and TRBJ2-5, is DAGVTQSPTHLIKTRGQQVTLRCSPISGHKSVSWYQQVLGQGPQFIFQYYEKEERGRGNFPDRFSARQFPNYSSELNVNALLLGDSALYLCASSLGGLAGGQQETQYFGPGTRLLVL.